These 16 T cell receptor beta chains share one sample of origin, sequenced in a study of cytomegalovirus exposure and HLA in healthy donors. PCR amplification relied on 60 Vbeta primers (plus 13 Jbeta primers). Sequencing was performed with immunoSEQ multiplex PCR; in TCRdb, only in-frame clones are kept and a portion is missing. The sample has about 140,000 clones; roughly 86% are singletons. Specimen: PBMCs. The receptors stem from a man aged 18 to 30 in good health and CMV-seropositive.

This chain uses TRBV6-5 with TRBJ1-1, with TRBD1 as a possible D gene (5 bases). Germline values: CDR1 MNHEY, CDR2 SVGAGI. Trimming took 6 bases from V and 4 from J, leaving 12 bases between them. The CDR3 sequence is 13 residues long. The CDR3 reads CASSRSGGTEAFF. CDR3 nucleotides: TGTGCCAGCAGCAGGTCGGGGGGCACTGAAGCTTTCTTT.

The chain has TRBV5-4 and TRBJ2-7, with a possible D match to TRBD1 (5 bases). The CDR3 covers 16 residues. Trimming shortened V by 4 bases and J by 6 bases, and 23 bases separated the two germline ends. CDR1 is SGHNT and CDR2 is YYREEE in the germline V gene (reference sequence). Here the CDR3 DNA reads TGTGCCAGCAGCGCCCCCGGGCCCCGCCGGACAAGCGAGCAGTACTTC. The encoded protein is CASSAPGPRRTSEQYF.

Only a few counts were recorded for this clone. The chain couples TRBV6-5 to TRBJ1-1; D might be TRBD1 (5 bases). The V and J ends lost 4 bases and 6 bases respectively, with 12 bases between them. CDR3 length equals 13 residues. Germline V gene data show CDR1 as MNHEY and CDR2 as SVGAGI. CDR3 nucleotides: TGTGCCAGCAGTTTACGACAGATGGCTGAAGCTTTCTTT. Amino acids: CASSLRQMAEAFF.

The chain joins TRBV11-2 to TRBJ2-3; a weak D match, TRBD2 (5 bases). Trimming left V 4 bases short and J 5 bases short, with 13 bases between. The CDR3 totals 14 residues. CDR1 and CDR2 (germline): SGHAT, FQNNGV. CDR3 sequence: CASSSLPSGDTQYF. The CDR3 coding sequence is TGTGCCAGCAGCTCACTCCCCAGCGGAGATACGCAGTATTTT. Using reference TRBV11-2 and TRBJ2-3 for the parts outside the CDR3, the full variable domain is EAGVAQSPRYKIIEKRQSVAFWCNPISGHATLYWYQQILGQGPKLLIQFQNNGVVDDSQLPKDRFSAERLKGVDSTLKIQPAKLEDSAVYLCASSSLPSGDTQYFGPGTRLTVL.

This clone was observed a few times. CDR3 region: CASSQGRDNYGYTF. The CDR3 region has the DNA TGTGCCAGCAGCCAGGGGAGGGATAACTATGGCTACACCTTC. V gene TRBV2 combines with J gene TRBJ1-2, with D possibly being TRBD1 (6 bases). Germline CDR1 reads SNHLY; CDR2 reads FYNNEI. This CDR3 has 14 amino acids. Trimming cost V 6 bases and J 1 base, with 12 bases left between them.

The chain employs TRBV7-9 and TRBJ1-6; TRBD1 agrees at 11 bases. With 4 bases clipped from V and 8 bases from J, the junction kept 4 bases outside the gene matches. CDR3 length: 15 amino acids. Looked up from germline, CDR1 is SEHNR and CDR2 is FQNEAQ (reference sequence). The CDR3 spells CASSSGQGVDSPLHF. The CDR3 DNA follows: TGTGCCAGCAGCTCGGGACAGGGGGTAGATTCACCCCTCCACTTT.

The chain joins TRBV19 to TRBJ1-1; perhaps TRBD1 as D (6 bases). Trimming shortened V by 3 bases and J by 3 bases, and 11 bases separated the two germline ends. Germline V gives CDR1 LNHDA, CDR2 SQIVND (reference sequence). This CDR3 has 14 residues. The CDR3 DNA reads as TGTGCCAGTAGTATCCTACAGGGATACACTGAAGCTTTCTTT. Protein sequence: CASSILQGYTEAFF.

About this clone itself: A read error is likely, as this CDR3 ends without the conserved phenylalanine or tryptophan. It is unclear where the CDR3 begins or ends on the DNA, so no DNA is shown, and the CDR3 is as TCRdb lists it. The V gene is TRBV10-1, the J gene TRBJ1-2. Germline lookup yields CDR1 WNHNN and CDR2 SYGVQD (reference sequence). The CDR3 extends over 11 residues, inclusive of both ends. The CDR3 spells CASTPPPNGPG.

This clone was seen once. The rearrangement uses TRBV5-1 and TRBJ2-5, with D possibly matching TRBD2 (6 bases). Germline V lookup: CDR1 SGHRS, CDR2 YFSETQ. This CDR3 contains 14 residues. V was pared by 0 bases and J by 7 bases, with 13 bases between. CDR3: CASSLVRGSGTQYF. DNA for the CDR3: TGCGCCAGCAGCTTGGTACGGGGGTCGGGGACCCAGTACTTC.

V gene TRBV5-1 combines with J gene TRBJ2-5; 10 bases are a match to TRBD2. The germline gives CDR1 SGHRS, CDR2 YFSETQ. The CDR3 is made up of 14 amino acids. Trimming removed 2 bases from V and 3 bases from J; junction bases left unmatched: 1. CDR3 region: CASSFLAGEETQYF. In DNA, the CDR3 is TGCGCCAGCAGCTTCCTAGCGGGAGAAGAGACCCAGTACTTC.

The V gene is TRBV27, the J gene TRBJ2-7, with D uncertain. The CDR3 covers 14 residues. Germline V gene sequence: CDR1 MNHEY, CDR2 SMNVEV (reference sequence). The V gene lost 4 bases and the J gene lost 0 bases, with 10 bases spanning the gap. In DNA, the CDR3 is TGTGCCAGCAGTTCGACCTCAGGCTCCTACGAGCAGTACTTC. Encoded protein: CASSSTSGSYEQYF.

The chain has TRBV12-5 and TRBJ2-5; 7 bases align to TRBD2. CDR3 length: 15 residues. Trimming took 2 bases from V and 5 from J; bases not matched to a gene: 8. CDR1 and CDR2 from the germline V gene are LGHNT and FRNRAP. The CDR3 sequence: CASGLPRAAGETQYF. The CDR3 coding sequence is TGTGCTAGTGGTTTGCCTAGAGCAGCGGGGGAGACCCAGTACTTC.

This chain links TRBV27 with TRBJ1-4, with 9 bases identical to TRBD1. Germline V gene lookup returns CDR1 MNHEY and CDR2 SMNVEV (reference sequence). V trimming: 6 bases; J trimming: 8 bases; junction bases outside the gene matches: 10. The CDR3 is 15 residues long. CDR3 amino acids: CASRYSGTGNEKLFF. CDR3 DNA sequence: TGTGCCAGCAGATATTCCGGGACAGGGAACGAAAAACTGTTTTTT. Together with reference TRBV27 and TRBJ1-4, the CDR3 gives the full variable domain: EAQVTQNPRYLITVTGKKLTVTCSQNMNHEYMSWYRQDPGLGLRQIYYSMNVEVTDKGDVPEGYKVSRKEKRNFPLILESPSPNQTSLYFCASRYSGTGNEKLFFGSGTQLSVL.

The genes are TRBV7-6 and TRBJ2-5; TRBD1 matches 7 bases. CDR3 length equals 18 residues. The germline gives CDR1 SGHVS, CDR2 FNYEAQ. The V gene end was trimmed by 4 bases and the J gene end by 5 bases; junction bases not matched to a gene: 19. The CDR3 region is CASSSHPKGKGAGETQYF. CDR3 DNA: TGTGCCAGCAGCTCCCACCCAAAGGGGAAGGGGGCTGGGGAGACCCAGTACTTC.

The chain carries TRBV6-4 and TRBJ1-5, with 7 bases matching TRBD1. CDR1 is MRHNA, CDR2 SNTAGT, per germline. CDR3 length: 17 amino acids. J lost 0 bases, V lost 8 bases, and 13 bases had no gene match. CDR3 nucleotide sequence: TGTGCCAGCGCCCCAAGGGCAGGGGGGAGTAGCAATCAGCCCCAGCATTTT. As protein: CASAPRAGGSSNQPQHF.

The chain combines TRBV6-5 with TRBJ1-2; TRBD1 matches 7 bases. Germline V lookup: CDR1 MNHEY, CDR2 SVGAGI. CDR3 length equals 15 residues. Germline trimming cut 6 bases from V and 4 bases from J; bases unmatched to any gene: 11. CDR3 sequence (DNA): TGTGCCAGCAGCCGTACGGCGGACAGGAGCTATGGCTACACCTTC. Protein sequence: CASSRTADRSYGYTF.